The entry below describes one T cell receptor (beta chain). Sorted subsets were amplified in replicate PCRs using approximately 0.2 ug DNA, tens of thousands of T cell genomes. Sequenced by immunoSEQ multiplex PCR; TCRdb stores in-frame clones only, minus some. Among approximately 2,300,000 clones, just under 95% were seen once, and the ten largest hold around 0.38%. Every donor, a Caucasian adult, lived in Nashville, Tennessee. CD45RA-negative memory and CD45RA+ naive subsets were split from the CD4+ cells. This specimen belongs to a study of shared clonotypes between healthy human individuals. The V and J ends lost 7 bases and 5 bases, in that order; junction bases with no gene match: 10. Germline CDR1 and CDR2: SNHLY and FYNNEI. CDR3 length: 14 residues.

The material sequenced was naive CD4+ T cells from PBMCs. Subset denoted: CD45RA+ positively selected. The clonotype comes from a young man in good health. Some clones in this sample may be carry-over from other donors' samples. The V call is TRBV2, the J call TRBJ1-1, with 7 nucleotides matching TRBD1. In nucleotides, the CDR3 is TGTGCCAGCACCGGGACAGCCCTGAGGACTGAAGCTTTCTTT. Protein sequence: CASTGTALRTEAFF.